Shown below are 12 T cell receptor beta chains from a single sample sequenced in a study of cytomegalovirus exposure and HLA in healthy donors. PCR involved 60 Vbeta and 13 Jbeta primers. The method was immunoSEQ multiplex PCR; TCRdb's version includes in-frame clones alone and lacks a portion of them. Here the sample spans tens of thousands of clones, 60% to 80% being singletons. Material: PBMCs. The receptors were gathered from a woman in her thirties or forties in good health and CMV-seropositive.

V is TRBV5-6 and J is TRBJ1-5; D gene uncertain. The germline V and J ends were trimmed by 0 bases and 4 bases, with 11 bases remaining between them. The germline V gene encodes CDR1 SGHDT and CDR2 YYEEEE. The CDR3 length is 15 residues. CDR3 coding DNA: TGTGCCAGCAGCTTGGGTTGGCGGGTGAATCAGCCCCAGCATTTT. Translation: CASSLGWRVNQPQHF.

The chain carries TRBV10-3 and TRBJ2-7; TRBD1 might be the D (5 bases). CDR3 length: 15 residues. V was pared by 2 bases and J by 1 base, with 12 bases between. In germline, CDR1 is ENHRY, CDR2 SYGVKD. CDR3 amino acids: CAISEPDRLSYEQYF. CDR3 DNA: TGTGCCATCAGTGAGCCCGACAGACTTTCCTACGAGCAGTACTTC.

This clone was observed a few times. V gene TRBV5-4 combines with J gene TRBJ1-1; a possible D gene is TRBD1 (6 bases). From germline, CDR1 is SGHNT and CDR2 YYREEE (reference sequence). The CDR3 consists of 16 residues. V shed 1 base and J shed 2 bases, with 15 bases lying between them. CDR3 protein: CASSLSLGAINTEAFF. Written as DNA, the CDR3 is TGTGCCAGCAGCTTGTCATTGGGGGCGATTAACACTGAAGCTTTCTTT.

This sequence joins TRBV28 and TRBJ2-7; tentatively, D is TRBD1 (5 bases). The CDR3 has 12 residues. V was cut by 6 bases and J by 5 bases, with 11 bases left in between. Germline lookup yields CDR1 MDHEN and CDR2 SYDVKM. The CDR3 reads CASRLPQDEQYF. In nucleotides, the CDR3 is TGTGCCAGCAGATTGCCACAGGACGAGCAGTACTTC.

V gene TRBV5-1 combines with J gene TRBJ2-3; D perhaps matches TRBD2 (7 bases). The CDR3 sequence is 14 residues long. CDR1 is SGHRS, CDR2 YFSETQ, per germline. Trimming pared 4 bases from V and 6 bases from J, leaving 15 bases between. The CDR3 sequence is CASSRRGATDTQYF. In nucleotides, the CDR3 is TGCGCCAGCAGCCGCCGGGGGGCCACGGATACGCAGTATTTT.

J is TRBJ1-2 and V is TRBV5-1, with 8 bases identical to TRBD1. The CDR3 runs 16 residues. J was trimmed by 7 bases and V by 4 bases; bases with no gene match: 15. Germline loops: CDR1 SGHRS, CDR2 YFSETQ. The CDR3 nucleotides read TGCGCCAGCAGCACCGCCCCGGGACAGGAGGAACTTGGCTACACCTTC. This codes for CASSTAPGQEELGYTF.

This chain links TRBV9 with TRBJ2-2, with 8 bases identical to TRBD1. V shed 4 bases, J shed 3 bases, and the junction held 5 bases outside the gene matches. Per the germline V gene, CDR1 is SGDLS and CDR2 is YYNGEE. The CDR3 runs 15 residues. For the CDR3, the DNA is TGTGCCAGCAGCCCTCCGACAGGGGACACCGGGGAGCTGTTTTTT. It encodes CASSPPTGDTGELFF.

CDR3 protein: CASSSHLGQFSNQPQHF. The CDR3 DNA sequence: TGTGCCAGCAGCTCCCATTTAGGACAGTTTAGCAATCAGCCCCAGCATTTT. V is TRBV7-2 and J is TRBJ1-5; D might be TRBD1 (6 bases). Germline-derived CDR1 and CDR2 are SGHTA and FQGNSA. Deletions cut 4 bases from V and 0 bases from J, with 16 bases between. The CDR3 has 17 amino acids.

This CDR3 is CASSLAASGGLETQYF. The CDR3 DNA follows: TGTGCCAGCAGCTTGGCCGCGTCGGGGGGGCTGGAGACCCAGTACTTC. J is TRBJ2-5 and V is TRBV5-4, with 8 bases lining up with TRBD2. The J segment lost 5 bases and the V segment lost 0 bases, leaving 9 bases of the junction unmatched. This CDR3 region has 16 residues. Looked up from germline, CDR1 is SGHNT and CDR2 is YYREEE (reference sequence).

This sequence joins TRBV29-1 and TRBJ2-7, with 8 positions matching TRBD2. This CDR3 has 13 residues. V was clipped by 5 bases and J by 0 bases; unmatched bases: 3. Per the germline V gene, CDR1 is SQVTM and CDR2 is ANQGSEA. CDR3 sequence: CSVRGGNSYEQYF. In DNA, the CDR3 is TGCAGCGTTCGGGGGGGCAACTCCTACGAGCAGTACTTC.

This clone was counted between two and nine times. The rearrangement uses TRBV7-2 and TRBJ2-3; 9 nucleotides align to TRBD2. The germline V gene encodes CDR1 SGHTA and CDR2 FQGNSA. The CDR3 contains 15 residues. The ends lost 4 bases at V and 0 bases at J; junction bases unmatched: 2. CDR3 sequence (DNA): TGTGCCAGCAGCTCCCTAGCGGGGAGCACAGATACGCAGTATTTT. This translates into CASSSLAGSTDTQYF.

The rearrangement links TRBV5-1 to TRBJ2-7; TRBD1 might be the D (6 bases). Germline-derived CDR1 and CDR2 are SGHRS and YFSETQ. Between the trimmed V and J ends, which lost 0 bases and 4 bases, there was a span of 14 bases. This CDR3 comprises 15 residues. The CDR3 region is CASSLVSGQKYEQYF. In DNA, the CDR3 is TGCGCCAGCAGCTTGGTGTCCGGACAGAAATACGAGCAGTACTTC.